This T cell receptor (beta chain) was profiled in a study of blood T cell repertoires in COVID-19. In the study overall: T cells, B-cell-depleted T cells, or PBMCs supplied cDNA or gDNA.

CDR1 and CDR2 (germline): SGHAT, FQNNGV. This CDR3 spans 17 amino acids. V shed 0 bases and J 0 bases; nucleotides not matched to a gene: 6. In the original workflow: Scientists estimated how many nucleated cells there were by amplifying reference gene primers. TCRdb keeps only in-frame clones here, not all; method: immunoSEQ multiplex PCR. The V and J calls and the clone size are those of that table, but D and trimming were determined from the DNA. Here the sample spans under 500,000 clones, around 88% being singletons. Material: peripheral blood. The sequence derives from a woman between 25 and 40 years old with acute or convalescent COVID-19. The J gene is TRBJ2-3, the V gene TRBV11-2; 7 nucleotides line up with TRBD2. The CDR3 coding sequence is TGTGCCAGCAGCTTAGAAGCGGGACTCTCTAGCACAGATACGCAGTATTTT. It codes for CASSLEAGLSSTDTQYF. The variable domain in full, with the rest retrieved from reference TRBV11-2 and TRBJ2-3, is EAGVAQSPRYKIIEKRQSVAFWCNPISGHATLYWYQQILGQGPKLLIQFQNNGVVDDSQLPKDRFSAERLKGVDSTLKIQPAKLEDSAVYLCASSLEAGLSSTDTQYFGPGTRLTVL.